This TCR beta chain was recovered during a study of T cell changes during pregnancy in multiple sclerosis. The length of the CDR3 is 20 residues. V lost 2 bases, J lost 0 bases, and 16 bases stayed unmatched. Germline CDR1 is SGHRS and CDR2 is YFSETQ. Assay: immunoSEQ multiplex PCR; the TCRdb copy retains only in-frame clones and omits some. The repertoire includes approximately 59,000 clones, 93% of them detected once, and roughly 0.35% sits in the top ten. The source was CD4+ T cells from peripheral blood mononuclear cells, collected before pregnancy. The sequence was collected from a female donor with multiple sclerosis, enrolled in a pregnancy study. The chain combines TRBV5-1 with TRBJ2-2; 7 bases are shared with TRBD1. The DNA for the CDR3 is TGCGCCAGCAGCTTAGAGGGGGCTGCACTAAGCCTGGCGAACACCGGGGAGCTGTTTTTT. The encoded protein is CASSLEGAALSLANTGELFF.